The clone carrying this TCR beta chain was seen many times. TCRdb called the 5' RACE reads again in MiXCR, with one record for every CDR3 protein. The data contain approximately 600,000 distinct CDR3 sequences, just under 10% of them singletons. The data are from a study of identical twins. Healthy Caucasians supplied all donations. This sample also belongs to another study, concerning yellow fever vaccine responses in identical twins.

The TCR sequence derives from a woman under 30 in good health. Sequencing input: PBMCs.

In DNA, the CDR3 is TGCGCCAGCGAAGTATCAGGGGGGTCCTACAATGAGCAGTTCTTC. Protein sequence: CASEVSGGSYNEQFF. The chain is built from TRBV5-1 and TRBJ2-1; D may be TRBD1 (7 bases). Trimming shortened V by 7 bases and J by 1 base, and 15 bases separated the two germline ends. The germline V gene has CDR1 SGHRS and CDR2 YFSETQ. The CDR3 sequence is 15 residues long.